These 9 T cell receptor beta chains came from one sample sequenced in a study of blood T cell repertoires in COVID-19. TCRdb's copy holds only in-frame clones and misses some; the assay was immunoSEQ multiplex PCR. The sample contains approximately 260,000 clones, approximately 80% of which appear only once. Source material: peripheral blood. The receptors come from a human donor in a cohort sampled during active COVID-19.

This clone was counted only a few times. The chain is built from TRBV19 and TRBJ1-6, with 9 nucleotides matching TRBD1. Germline V CDR1 and CDR2: LNHDA, SQIVND (reference sequence). V lost 7 bases, J lost 7 bases, and 11 bases stayed unmatched. The CDR3 covers 16 residues. The CDR3 region has the DNA TGTGCCAGTACTCCTGTGGGGACAGGGCGCAATTCACCCCTCCACTTT. It translates to CASTPVGTGRNSPLHF.

In this sample, this clone turned up a few times. The CDR3 reads CASDDTPGGSYEQYF. The CDR3 DNA follows: TGTGCCAGCGACGACACTCCAGGGGGCTCCTACGAGCAGTACTTC. The V and J genes are TRBV2 and TRBJ2-7; 7 nucleotides match TRBD1. Looked up from germline, CDR1 is SNHLY and CDR2 is FYNNEI. V lost 8 bases and J lost 0; bases outside the gene matches: 10. The CDR3 contains 15 residues.

The chain carries TRBV3-1 (or the pseudogene TRBV3-2) and TRBJ1-5; 8 bases line up with TRBD1. The length of the CDR3 is 16 residues. Germline assignment: CDR1 LGHDT and CDR2 YNNKEL (reference sequence). V dropped 3 bases and J dropped 0; count of bases not matched to a gene: 4. In nucleotides, the CDR3 is TGTGCCAGCAGCCAGGGGACAGGAGGTAGCAATCAGCCCCAGCATTTT. It yields the protein CASSQGTGGSNQPQHF.

This rearrangement joins TRBV5-5 to TRBJ2-2; 9 positions agree with TRBD2. The CDR3 has 15 amino acids. Looked up from germline, CDR1 is SGHKS and CDR2 is YYEKEE (reference sequence). The V segment lost 4 bases and the J segment 5 bases; nucleotides outside the gene matches: 6. This CDR3 reads CASSPGSGSTGELFF. In DNA, the CDR3 is TGTGCCAGCAGCCCGGGTAGCGGGAGTACCGGGGAGCTGTTTTTT.

The chain combines TRBV2 with TRBJ1-5; a possible D gene is TRBD1 (5 bases). Trimming cost V 0 bases and J 9 bases, with 12 bases left between them. This CDR3 is 14 amino acids long. Germline CDR1 and CDR2: SNHLY and FYNNEI. The CDR3 DNA reads TGTGCCAGCAGTGAAGCGGGTCCCCAGGGGCCCCAGCATTTT. Translation: CASSEAGPQGPQHF.

The chain joins TRBV7-2 to TRBJ2-1; 10 nucleotides match TRBD2. From germline, CDR1 is SGHTA and CDR2 FQGNSA. The CDR3 spans 15 residues. Trimming at V came to 5 bases and at J to 2 bases, leaving 3 bases not matched to a gene. Here the CDR3 reads CASSQSGGAYNEQFF. The CDR3 nucleotides read TGTGCCAGCAGCCAAAGCGGGGGGGCCTACAATGAGCAGTTCTTC.

V gene TRBV5-6 combines with J gene TRBJ1-1; D may be TRBD1 (5 bases). The CDR3 loop spans 14 amino acids. The V and J ends lost 2 bases and 1 base respectively, with 9 bases between them. Per germline, CDR1 SGHDT and CDR2 YYEEEE. The DNA for the CDR3 is TGTGCCAGCAGCTTTCTGACAGCGAACACTGAAGCTTTCTTT. It codes for CASSFLTANTEAFF. The complete variable domain, with remaining parts taken from reference TRBV5-6 and TRBJ1-1, reads DAGVTQSPTHLIKTRGQQVTLRCSPKSGHDTVSWYQQALGQGPQFIFQYYEEEERQRGNFPDRFSGHQFPNYSSELNVNALLLGDSALYLCASSFLTANTEAFFGQGTRLTVV.

This clone was seen a handful of times. This chain links TRBV7-9 with TRBJ1-4; D is uncertain. Trimming removed 1 base at V and 3 bases at J, with 9 bases between. The germline V gene encodes CDR1 SEHNR and CDR2 FQNEAQ (reference sequence). This CDR3 contains 15 residues. CDR3 amino acids: CASSLGEGSNEKLFF. The CDR3 DNA is TGTGCCAGCAGCTTAGGAGAGGGCTCTAATGAAAAACTGTTTTTT. Filled out from reference TRBV7-9 and TRBJ1-4, the complete variable domain reads DTGVSQNPRHKITKRGQNVTFRCDPISEHNRLYWYRQTLGQGPEFLTYFQNEAQLEKSRLLSDRFSAERPKGSFSTLEIQRTEQGDSAMYLCASSLGEGSNEKLFFGSGTQLSVL.

V and J are TRBV20-1 and TRBJ2-7, with D perhaps matching TRBD2 (6 bases). Per germline, CDR1 DFQATT and CDR2 SNEGSKA (reference sequence). With 3 bases removed from V and 1 base from J, the gap between germline ends came to 13 bases. This CDR3 has 14 residues. CDR3: CSASPRGMSYEQYF. Written as DNA, the CDR3 is TGCAGTGCTAGTCCCCGGGGGATGTCCTACGAGCAGTACTTC.